The rows below give T cell receptor beta chains drawn from one sample of a study of identical twins. One entry per CDR3 protein results from TCRdb running MiXCR on the 5' RACE reads. The table has 600,000 to 800,000 distinct CDR3 sequences, less than 25% seen once; the top ten hold about 4.5%. These same records also appear under a second study, on T cells expressing NK-cell markers.

Sequenced sample: PBMCs. Receptors were obtained from a young woman in good health. Both conserved end residues are part of each CDR3. The D gene is left open where the match is weak. Clone size is given for some rows only: seen once, a few or many times, or a class if the clone is expanded.

clone_size	v_call	d_call	j_call	cdr3_aa	cdr3_nt
few	TRBV7-2	TRBD1	TRBJ1-5	CASSDRGPGQPQHF	TGTGCCAGCAGCGACAGGGGGCCGGGTCAGCCCCAGCATTTT
-	TRBV12-3/TRBV12-4	TRBD2	TRBJ2-2	CASSLAGAQTGELFF	TGTGCCAGCAGTTTGGCGGGAGCGCAGACCGGGGAGCTGTTTTTT
-	TRBV6-5	-	TRBJ2-3	CASSYSATTDTQYF	TGTGCCAGCAGTTACTCCGCTACTACAGATACGCAGTATTTT
few	TRBV20-1	-	TRBJ2-1	CSVWGASYNEQFF	TGCAGTGTGTGGGGAGCCTCCTACAATGAGCAGTTCTTC
-	TRBV6-1	TRBD2	TRBJ2-1	CASPSGGLNEQFF	TGTGCCAGCCCGAGCGGGGGGCTCAATGAGCAGTTCTTC
-	TRBV12-3/TRBV12-4	TRBD1	TRBJ2-7	CASRKGAKGSEQYF	TGTGCCAGCAGGAAGGGGGCTAAGGGTTCCGAGCAGTACTTC
few	TRBV4-1	TRBD2	TRBJ2-4	CASSQWPGLAGGLAKNIQYF	TGCGCCAGCAGCCAATGGCCGGGACTAGCGGGGGGACTAGCCAAAAACATTCAGTACTTC
many	TRBV20-1	-	TRBJ2-1	CSARDRRSSYNEQFF	TGCAGTGCTAGAGATAGGCGGAGCTCCTACAATGAGCAGTTCTTC
many	TRBV6-1	TRBD1	TRBJ1-1	CASRGTGTVEAFF	TGTGCCAGCAGGGGTACCGGGACAGTTGAAGCTTTCTTT
-	TRBV20-1	TRBD2	TRBJ2-3	CSASPGTSGRGDTQYF	TGCAGTGCCAGTCCCGGGACTAGCGGGAGAGGAGATACGCAGTATTTT
many	TRBV7-2	-	TRBJ2-7	CASSFRQSSYEQYF	TGTGCCAGCAGCTTTCGACAGAGCTCCTACGAGCAGTACTTC
-	TRBV5-5	-	TRBJ2-5	CASSTGGSGETQYF	TGTGCCAGCAGCACCGGTGGTTCGGGGGAGACCCAGTACTTC
-	TRBV12-3/TRBV12-4	-	TRBJ1-2	CASSLPLTSYGYTF	TGTGCCAGCAGTTTGCCGCTAACAAGCTATGGCTACACCTTC
-	TRBV20-1	-	TRBJ2-3	CSARDRFWGDTQYF	TGCAGTGCTAGAGATAGGTTTTGGGGAGATACGCAGTATTTT
few	TRBV7-6	-	TRBJ2-7	CASSPFVGGFTYEQYF	TGTGCCAGCAGCCCGTTCGTAGGGGGGTTTACCTACGAGCAGTACTTC
-	TRBV20-1	-	TRBJ1-2	CSASESGPYGYTF	TGCAGTGCTTCAGAGTCAGGGCCCTATGGCTACACCTTC
few	TRBV10-2	-	TRBJ2-3	CASSSIAETTDTQYF	TGCGCCAGCAGTTCCATAGCGGAGACCACAGATACGCAGTATTTT
few	TRBV6-5	-	TRBJ1-6	CASSYSTGSPLHF	TGTGCCAGCAGTTACTCGACAGGTTCACCCCTCCACTTT
few	TRBV12-3/TRBV12-4	-	TRBJ1-2	CASSLVAGTNYGYTF	TGTGCCAGCAGTTTGGTTGCAGGGACTAACTATGGCTACACCTTC
-	TRBV6-5	-	TRBJ2-7	CASSYYGGLTYEQYF	TGTGCCAGCAGTTACTACGGGGGGCTAACCTACGAGCAGTACTTC
-	TRBV6-2/TRBV6-3	-	TRBJ2-6	CASSYSKTGTPDSGANVLTF	TGTGCCAGCAGTTACTCCAAAACCGGGACACCTGACTCTGGGGCCAACGTCCTGACTTTC
few	TRBV6-2/TRBV6-3	TRBD1	TRBJ2-7	CASRDRGNSYEQYF	TGTGCCAGCAGAGACAGGGGAAACTCCTACGAGCAGTACTTC
-	TRBV2	-	TRBJ2-1	CASSEAANSYNEQFF	TGTGCCAGCAGTGAAGCGGCTAATTCCTACAATGAGCAGTTCTTC
-	TRBV3-1	-	TRBJ1-1	CASSQGGGGGEAFF	TGTGCCAGCAGCCAAGGAGGTGGAGGGGGTGAAGCTTTCTTT
-	TRBV10-3	TRBD2	TRBJ2-7	CATRTSGSGLSNEQYF	TGTGCCACCCGGACTAGCGGGAGCGGATTAAGCAACGAGCAGTACTTC
few	TRBV7-2	-	TRBJ2-7	CASSLEIRGQTYEQYF	TGTGCCAGCAGCTTAGAGATTCGAGGACAGACCTACGAGCAGTACTTC
few	TRBV29-1	-	TRBJ2-7	CSVESSRNYEQYF	TGCAGCGTTGAATCTAGCAGAAACTACGAGCAGTACTTC
few	TRBV7-2	-	TRBJ2-7	CASSFGSMTYEQYF	TGTGCCAGCAGCTTCGGTAGTATGACCTACGAGCAGTACTTC
-	TRBV13	TRBD2	TRBJ2-1	CASSSNGLAGEKEQFF	TGTGCCAGCAGCTCGAACGGGCTAGCGGGAGAGAAGGAGCAGTTCTTC
-	TRBV5-4	TRBD1	TRBJ2-7	CAGGQGASYEQYF	TGTGCCGGAGGACAGGGGGCCTCCTACGAGCAGTACTTC
-	TRBV4-2	-	TRBJ2-2	CASSQDGTGRDTGELFF	TGTGCCAGCAGCCAAGATGGAACAGGGAGGGACACCGGGGAGCTGTTTTTT
-	TRBV20-1	TRBD2	TRBJ2-1	CSARSLSRSGSNEQFF	TGCAGTGCTAGATCCCTTTCCCGTAGCGGGAGCAATGAGCAGTTCTTC
few	TRBV6-1	TRBD1	TRBJ1-6	CASSRQGGRSPLHF	TGTGCCAGCAGTAGACAGGGGGGGCGTTCACCCCTCCACTTT
few	TRBV7-2	TRBD2	TRBJ2-1	CASSFGTSGLNEQFF	TGTGCCAGCAGCTTTGGGACTAGCGGACTCAATGAGCAGTTCTTC
few	TRBV2	TRBD1	TRBJ2-7	CASREDRGTYEQYF	TGTGCCAGCAGAGAGGACAGGGGAACCTACGAGCAGTACTTC
-	TRBV6-2/TRBV6-3	-	TRBJ1-5	CASRLRASQPQHF	TGTGCCAGCCGCCTCAGGGCGAGTCAGCCCCAGCATTTT
-	TRBV6-1	-	TRBJ1-2	CASSFMRGGSNYGYTF	TGTGCCAGCAGCTTTATGCGGGGAGGGTCAAACTATGGCTACACCTTC